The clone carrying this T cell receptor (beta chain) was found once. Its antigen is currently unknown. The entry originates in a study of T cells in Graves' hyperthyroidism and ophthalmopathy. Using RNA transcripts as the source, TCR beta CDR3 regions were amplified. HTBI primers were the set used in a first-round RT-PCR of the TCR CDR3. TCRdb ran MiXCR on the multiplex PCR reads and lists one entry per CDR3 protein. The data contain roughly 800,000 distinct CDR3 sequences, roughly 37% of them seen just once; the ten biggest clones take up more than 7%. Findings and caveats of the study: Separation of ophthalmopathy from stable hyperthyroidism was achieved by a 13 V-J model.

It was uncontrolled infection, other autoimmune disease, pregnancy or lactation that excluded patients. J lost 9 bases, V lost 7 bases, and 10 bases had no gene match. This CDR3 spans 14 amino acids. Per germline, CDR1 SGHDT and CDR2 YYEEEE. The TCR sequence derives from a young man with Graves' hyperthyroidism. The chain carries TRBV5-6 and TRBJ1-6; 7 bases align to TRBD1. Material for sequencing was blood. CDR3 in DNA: TGTGCCAGCGGCCCGAGGGACAGACGTTCACCCCTCCACTTT. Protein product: CASGPRDRRSPLHF.